The 30 T cell receptor beta chains given below trace back to one sample, sequenced in a study of CD8+CD57+ T cells in acquired aplastic anemia. Profiles of TCR beta VDJ and CDR3 were generated from a genomic DNA template. TCRdb reprocessed the reads via MiXCR and lists one record per CDR3 protein. Of around 180,000 distinct CDR3 sequences in the sample, 55% to 70% were seen once. The source material was sorted CD4+, CD8+, or CD8+CD57+ T cells (not recorded which) from PBMCs. These receptors all come from a human donor in good health.

This clonotype was recorded a few times. The J gene is TRBJ2-7, the V gene TRBV12-3 or TRBV12-4; 11 nucleotides align to TRBD2. This CDR3 comprises 14 residues. Unmatched junction bases numbered 3, after V lost 2 bases and J lost 6 bases. The CDR3 DNA is TGTGCCAGCAGTTTAACTAGCGGGGGTTCCGAGCAGTACTTC. Residues: CASSLTSGGSEQYF.

The chain links TRBV5-1 to TRBJ2-1; 7 bases agree with TRBD1. The junction had 4 bases not matched to a gene; V was cut back by 0 bases and J by 4 bases. The length of the CDR3 is 15 residues. CDR1 and CDR2 (germline): SGHRS, YFSETQ. The chain's CDR3 is CASSLVQGEYNEQFF. The CDR3 DNA reads TGCGCCAGCAGCTTGGTCCAGGGGGAATACAATGAGCAGTTCTTC. Full variable domain (outside the CDR3, taken from reference TRBV5-1 and TRBJ2-1): KAGVTQTPRYLIKTRGQQVTLSCSPISGHRSVSWYQQTPGQGLQFLFEYFSETQRNKGNFPGRFSGRQFSNSRSEMNVSTLELGDSALYLCASSLVQGEYNEQFFGPGTRLTVL.

As regards this clonotype: At one end the junction does not follow the germline gene, possibly because of a read error. The CDR3 reads CASSLAVDTQHF. The CDR3 coding sequence is TGTGCCAGCAGCTTAGCCGTAGATACGCAACATTTT. This chain links TRBV7-2 with TRBJ2-3; D call uncertain. Germline CDR1 is SGHTA and CDR2 is FQGNSA. The CDR3 totals 12 residues.

In this sample, this clonotype turned up a few times. The chain has TRBV7-9 and TRBJ1-4; D gene uncertain. This CDR3 is built from 14 residues. The V gene's germline CDR1 is SEHNR and CDR2 FQNEAQ (reference sequence). V was clipped by 1 base and J by 13 bases, with 16 bases between them. The CDR3 nucleotides read TGTGCCAGCAGCTTAGGACACCCTAATGAGGGACTGTTTTTT. As protein: CASSLGHPNEGLFF.

V usage is TRBV19 and J usage is TRBJ1-5; D gene ambiguous. With 7 bases removed from V and 1 base from J, the gap between germline ends came to 11 bases. Germline CDR1 is LNHDA and CDR2 is SQIVND (reference sequence). The CDR3 has 14 amino acids. CDR3 protein: CASTSVRSNQPQHF. CDR3 nucleotides: TGTGCCAGTACCTCCGTTAGGAGCAATCAGCCCCAGCATTTT.

This clonotype was seen once. V usage is TRBV2 and J usage is TRBJ2-7; 13 bases are shared with TRBD2. This CDR3 region has 17 residues. J was trimmed by 6 bases and V by 5 bases; bases with no gene match: 13. The V gene's germline CDR1 is SNHLY and CDR2 FYNNEI. Written as DNA, the CDR3 is TGTGCCAGCAGTCCGACTGAAACTAGCGGGAGGGTCTCCGAGCAGTACTTC. Translation: CASSPTETSGRVSEQYF.

The V gene is TRBV15, the J gene TRBJ2-7; 14 bases fit TRBD2. Per the germline V gene, CDR1 is LNHNV and CDR2 is YYDKDF (reference sequence). After removal of 4 bases from V and 7 bases from J, the junction contained 3 bases not matched to a gene. The CDR3 loop spans 14 amino acids. The CDR3 loop is CATSTGTSGSEQYF. The CDR3 coding sequence is TGTGCCACCAGCACCGGGACTAGCGGGAGTGAGCAGTACTTC.

This clonotype was picked up many times. This chain uses TRBV14 with TRBJ1-2, with 9 bases that match TRBD1. This CDR3 spans 14 amino acids. Germline V CDR1 and CDR2: SGHDN, FVKESK. V lost 2 bases to trimming and J lost 7 bases; unmatched junction nucleotides: 5. The chain's CDR3 is CASSQTGTGSGYTF. CDR3 DNA: TGTGCCAGCAGCCAAACCGGGACAGGGTCTGGCTACACCTTC.

In its sample, this clonotype was seen a few times. V gene TRBV19 combines with J gene TRBJ2-1; D is possibly TRBD1 or TRBD2 (6 bases each). This CDR3 spans 12 amino acids. V was shortened by 5 bases and J by 8 bases, with 10 bases between the two germline ends. Germline CDR1 is LNHDA and CDR2 is SQIVND (reference sequence). This chain's CDR3 is CASSPGEDEQFF. In DNA form, the CDR3 reads TGTGCCAGTAGTCCAGGGGAGGATGAGCAGTTCTTC.

This clonotype came up many times. J is TRBJ2-3 and V is TRBV19; 9 bases map to TRBD2. Germline V gene sequence: CDR1 LNHDA, CDR2 SQIVND (reference sequence). J was trimmed by 6 bases and V by 7 bases; bases with no gene match: 8. The length of the CDR3 is 14 residues. CDR3 protein: CASTPLAGWDTQYF. The DNA for the CDR3 is TGTGCCAGTACCCCTCTAGCGGGATGGGATACGCAGTATTTT.

For this clonotype: Germline and junction disagree at one end, which may indicate a read error. This rearrangement joins TRBV28 to TRBJ2-5, with a possible D match to TRBD2 (5 bases). The CDR3 consists of 13 residues. Germline V gene data show CDR1 as MDHEN and CDR2 as SYDVKM. CDR3 bases: TGTGCCAGCAGTTCCCCGGGAAAAGAGATCCAGTACTTC. Translated, it gives CASSSPGKEIQYF.

V usage is TRBV2 and J usage is TRBJ2-7, with D possibly matching TRBD2 (6 bases). CDR3 length: 13 amino acids. CDR1 is SNHLY and CDR2 is FYNNEI in the germline V gene. V was clipped by 6 bases and J by 5 bases, with 14 bases between them. The CDR3 here is CASSSQTRHEQYF. The CDR3 nucleotides read TGTGCCAGCAGCAGCCAGACTAGACACGAGCAGTACTTC.

This rearrangement joins TRBV3-1 to TRBJ2-5; 10 bases are shared with TRBD2. CDR3 size: 17 residues. V lost 6 bases, J lost 5 bases, and 15 bases stayed unmatched. Germline V gene data show CDR1 as LGHDT and CDR2 as YNNKEL (reference sequence). CDR3 sequence reads: CASRGRLAGEVGETQYF. The DNA for the CDR3 is TGTGCCAGCAGGGGACGGCTAGCGGGAGAGGTTGGGGAGACCCAGTACTTC.

The rearrangement links TRBV6-1 to TRBJ2-3; possibly TRBD2 for D (5 bases). Germline V lookup: CDR1 MNHNS, CDR2 SASEGT. The CDR3 runs 14 residues. Trimming cost V 7 bases and J 0 bases, with 11 bases left between them. For the CDR3, the DNA is TGTGCCAGCATACCCCGGACTAGCACAGATACGCAGTATTTT. It specifies CASIPRTSTDTQYF.

The V call is TRBV5-8, the J call TRBJ2-7, with 10 bases lining up with TRBD1. Germline values: CDR1 SGHTS, CDR2 YDEGEE. After removal of 7 bases from V and 5 bases from J, the junction contained 12 bases not matched to a gene. The CDR3 runs to 15 residues. For the CDR3, the DNA is TGTGCCAGCTCGAGCAACCGGGACAGGGGCCACGAGCAGTACTTC. Its translation: CASSSNRDRGHEQYF.

The V call is TRBV5-1, the J call TRBJ1-1; D gene uncertain. Germline V CDR1 and CDR2: SGHRS, YFSETQ. V lost 6 bases, J lost 6 bases, and 18 bases lay in between. This CDR3 spans 14 amino acids. CDR3 in amino acids: CASMDTGGSAEAFF. CDR3 nucleotide sequence: TGCGCCAGCATGGATACGGGTGGTTCTGCTGAAGCTTTCTTT. Complete variable domain (other parts from reference TRBV5-1 and TRBJ1-1): KAGVTQTPRYLIKTRGQQVTLSCSPISGHRSVSWYQQTPGQGLQFLFEYFSETQRNKGNFPGRFSGRQFSNSRSEMNVSTLELGDSALYLCASMDTGGSAEAFFGQGTRLTVV.

About this clonotype itself: The CDR3 does not close with the conserved phenylalanine or tryptophan, likely indicating a read error. The V gene is TRBV7-3, the J gene TRBJ2-6; maybe TRBD1 (5 bases). This CDR3 is 18 amino acids long. The germline gives CDR1 SGHTA, CDR2 FQGTGA. Here the CDR3 DNA reads TGTGCCAGCAGCTTAGTCGGTGGGAATCCCTCTGGGGCCATCGTCCTGACTATC. Its translation is CASSLVGGNPSGAIVLTI.

The rearrangement joins TRBV9 to TRBJ1-2; perhaps TRBD1 as D (5 bases). The CDR3 runs 17 residues. Germline assignment: CDR1 SGDLS and CDR2 YYNGEE. V was clipped by 3 bases and J by 7 bases, with 25 bases between them. CDR3 protein: CASSATGGWGPGIGYTF. DNA of the CDR3: TGTGCCAGCAGCGCGACCGGGGGGTGGGGTCCTGGTATTGGCTACACCTTC.

This clonotype was seen just once. V gene TRBV7-9 combines with J gene TRBJ1-1; D unresolved. The CDR3 is 14 amino acids. The germline V gene encodes CDR1 SEHNR and CDR2 FQNEAQ (reference sequence). V dropped 7 bases and J dropped 6 bases, with 18 bases sitting between them. The CDR3 here is CASTSKEGISEAFF. CDR3 sequence (DNA): TGTGCCAGCACCTCCAAAGAGGGTATCTCTGAAGCTTTCTTT.

This chain links TRBV10-2 with TRBJ1-6; D is uncertain. CDR1 WSHSY and CDR2 SAAADI come from the germline V gene. The CDR3 is 14 amino acids. V was trimmed by 8 bases and J by 6 bases, leaving 14 bases between them. The CDR3 nucleotides read TGCGCCAGCCGAACAACAGCGAGTAATTCACCCCTCCACTTT. Amino acid sequence: CASRTTASNSPLHF.

Worth noting for this clonotype: This may arise from a read error, as a much more abundant clone is one base away. The chain has TRBV6-2 or TRBV6-3 and TRBJ2-3, with D uncertain. The CDR3 spans 13 residues. CDR1 and CDR2 from the germline V gene are MNHEY and SVGEGT. In DNA, the CDR3 is TGTGCCAGCCGGGCCATTAGCACAGATACGCGGTATTTT. Its protein product is CASRAISTDTRYF.

The chain employs TRBV14 and TRBJ1-6; D gene ambiguous. Trimming left V 5 bases short and J 4 bases short, with 18 bases between. The CDR3 is 17 residues long. Germline CDR1 and CDR2: SGHDN and FVKESK. The CDR3 DNA reads TGTGCCAGCAGCTCCAGTCCAGACTACATTTATAATTCACCCCTCCACTTT. This encodes CASSSSPDYIYNSPLHF.

CDR3 region: CASSYGLAGDIYEQYF. In DNA form, the CDR3 reads TGTGCCAGCAGCTACGGACTCGCAGGGGACATCTACGAGCAGTACTTC. This chain links TRBV5-6 with TRBJ2-7; perhaps TRBD1 as D (6 bases). Germline values: CDR1 SGHDT, CDR2 YYEEEE. This CDR3 is 16 amino acids long. The V and J ends lost 3 bases and 3 bases respectively, with 19 bases between them.

This rearrangement joins TRBV7-9 to TRBJ2-2; no clear D gene. Germline V gene sequence: CDR1 SEHNR, CDR2 FQNEAQ (reference sequence). Trimming took 5 bases from V and 2 from J, leaving 6 bases between them. CDR3 size: 13 residues. Written as DNA, the CDR3 is TGTGCCAGCAGCCATCTAAACACCGGGGAGCTGTTTTTT. Translation: CASSHLNTGELFF.

The rearrangement links TRBV20-1 to TRBJ2-5; 7 bases line up with TRBD2. This CDR3 has 12 residues. Germline CDR1 and CDR2: DFQATT and SNEGSKA (reference sequence). V lost 3 bases to trimming and J lost 6 bases; unmatched junction nucleotides: 4. CDR3 nucleotide sequence: TGCAGTGCTAGTGGGGGAGGGAAGACCCAGTACTTC. Translated: CSASGGGKTQYF.

The chain recombines TRBV19 with TRBJ1-5; weak D call: TRBD1 (5 bases). CDR3 size: 15 residues. Germline loops: CDR1 LNHDA, CDR2 SQIVND (reference sequence). Trimming removed 7 bases at V and 0 bases at J, with 13 bases between. The chain's CDR3 is CASTRDGLSNQPQHF. Here the CDR3 DNA reads TGTGCCAGTACACGGGACGGACTTAGCAATCAGCCCCAGCATTTT.

The chain joins TRBV2 to TRBJ1-1, with 7 bases aligning to TRBD1. Losses at the gene ends were 6 bases for V and 1 base for J; bases not matched to a gene: 8. The CDR3 has 15 residues. CDR1 is SNHLY, CDR2 FYNNEI, per germline. This CDR3 is CASSKTGTANTEAFF. CDR3 nucleotide sequence: TGTGCCAGCAGCAAGACCGGGACAGCGAACACTGAAGCTTTCTTT.

J is TRBJ2-5 and V is TRBV5-4; D unresolved. V lost 6 bases and J lost 5, with 11 bases in between. The CDR3 spans 12 residues. The germline V gene encodes CDR1 SGHNT and CDR2 YYREEE (reference sequence). This CDR3 reads CASTDGVETQYF. In DNA, the CDR3 is TGTGCCAGCACTGATGGGGTGGAGACCCAGTACTTC.

The chain has TRBV19 and TRBJ1-1; no firm D call. V lost 7 bases, J lost 3 bases, and 12 bases lay in between. Germline loops: CDR1 LNHDA, CDR2 SQIVND (reference sequence). The CDR3 is made up of 13 amino acids. As DNA, the CDR3 is TGTGCCAGTATGAGGAGGGCGGACACTGAAGCTTTCTTT. Translation gives CASMRRADTEAFF.

V is TRBV15 and J is TRBJ2-5; D is unclear. The CDR3 extends over 14 amino acids. Trimming pared 0 bases from V and 6 bases from J, leaving 11 bases between. Germline V gene sequence: CDR1 LNHNV, CDR2 YYDKDF (reference sequence). The CDR3 DNA reads TGTGCCACCAGCAGAGATGTGGGGTGGAAGACCCAGTACTTC. The encoded protein is CATSRDVGWKTQYF.